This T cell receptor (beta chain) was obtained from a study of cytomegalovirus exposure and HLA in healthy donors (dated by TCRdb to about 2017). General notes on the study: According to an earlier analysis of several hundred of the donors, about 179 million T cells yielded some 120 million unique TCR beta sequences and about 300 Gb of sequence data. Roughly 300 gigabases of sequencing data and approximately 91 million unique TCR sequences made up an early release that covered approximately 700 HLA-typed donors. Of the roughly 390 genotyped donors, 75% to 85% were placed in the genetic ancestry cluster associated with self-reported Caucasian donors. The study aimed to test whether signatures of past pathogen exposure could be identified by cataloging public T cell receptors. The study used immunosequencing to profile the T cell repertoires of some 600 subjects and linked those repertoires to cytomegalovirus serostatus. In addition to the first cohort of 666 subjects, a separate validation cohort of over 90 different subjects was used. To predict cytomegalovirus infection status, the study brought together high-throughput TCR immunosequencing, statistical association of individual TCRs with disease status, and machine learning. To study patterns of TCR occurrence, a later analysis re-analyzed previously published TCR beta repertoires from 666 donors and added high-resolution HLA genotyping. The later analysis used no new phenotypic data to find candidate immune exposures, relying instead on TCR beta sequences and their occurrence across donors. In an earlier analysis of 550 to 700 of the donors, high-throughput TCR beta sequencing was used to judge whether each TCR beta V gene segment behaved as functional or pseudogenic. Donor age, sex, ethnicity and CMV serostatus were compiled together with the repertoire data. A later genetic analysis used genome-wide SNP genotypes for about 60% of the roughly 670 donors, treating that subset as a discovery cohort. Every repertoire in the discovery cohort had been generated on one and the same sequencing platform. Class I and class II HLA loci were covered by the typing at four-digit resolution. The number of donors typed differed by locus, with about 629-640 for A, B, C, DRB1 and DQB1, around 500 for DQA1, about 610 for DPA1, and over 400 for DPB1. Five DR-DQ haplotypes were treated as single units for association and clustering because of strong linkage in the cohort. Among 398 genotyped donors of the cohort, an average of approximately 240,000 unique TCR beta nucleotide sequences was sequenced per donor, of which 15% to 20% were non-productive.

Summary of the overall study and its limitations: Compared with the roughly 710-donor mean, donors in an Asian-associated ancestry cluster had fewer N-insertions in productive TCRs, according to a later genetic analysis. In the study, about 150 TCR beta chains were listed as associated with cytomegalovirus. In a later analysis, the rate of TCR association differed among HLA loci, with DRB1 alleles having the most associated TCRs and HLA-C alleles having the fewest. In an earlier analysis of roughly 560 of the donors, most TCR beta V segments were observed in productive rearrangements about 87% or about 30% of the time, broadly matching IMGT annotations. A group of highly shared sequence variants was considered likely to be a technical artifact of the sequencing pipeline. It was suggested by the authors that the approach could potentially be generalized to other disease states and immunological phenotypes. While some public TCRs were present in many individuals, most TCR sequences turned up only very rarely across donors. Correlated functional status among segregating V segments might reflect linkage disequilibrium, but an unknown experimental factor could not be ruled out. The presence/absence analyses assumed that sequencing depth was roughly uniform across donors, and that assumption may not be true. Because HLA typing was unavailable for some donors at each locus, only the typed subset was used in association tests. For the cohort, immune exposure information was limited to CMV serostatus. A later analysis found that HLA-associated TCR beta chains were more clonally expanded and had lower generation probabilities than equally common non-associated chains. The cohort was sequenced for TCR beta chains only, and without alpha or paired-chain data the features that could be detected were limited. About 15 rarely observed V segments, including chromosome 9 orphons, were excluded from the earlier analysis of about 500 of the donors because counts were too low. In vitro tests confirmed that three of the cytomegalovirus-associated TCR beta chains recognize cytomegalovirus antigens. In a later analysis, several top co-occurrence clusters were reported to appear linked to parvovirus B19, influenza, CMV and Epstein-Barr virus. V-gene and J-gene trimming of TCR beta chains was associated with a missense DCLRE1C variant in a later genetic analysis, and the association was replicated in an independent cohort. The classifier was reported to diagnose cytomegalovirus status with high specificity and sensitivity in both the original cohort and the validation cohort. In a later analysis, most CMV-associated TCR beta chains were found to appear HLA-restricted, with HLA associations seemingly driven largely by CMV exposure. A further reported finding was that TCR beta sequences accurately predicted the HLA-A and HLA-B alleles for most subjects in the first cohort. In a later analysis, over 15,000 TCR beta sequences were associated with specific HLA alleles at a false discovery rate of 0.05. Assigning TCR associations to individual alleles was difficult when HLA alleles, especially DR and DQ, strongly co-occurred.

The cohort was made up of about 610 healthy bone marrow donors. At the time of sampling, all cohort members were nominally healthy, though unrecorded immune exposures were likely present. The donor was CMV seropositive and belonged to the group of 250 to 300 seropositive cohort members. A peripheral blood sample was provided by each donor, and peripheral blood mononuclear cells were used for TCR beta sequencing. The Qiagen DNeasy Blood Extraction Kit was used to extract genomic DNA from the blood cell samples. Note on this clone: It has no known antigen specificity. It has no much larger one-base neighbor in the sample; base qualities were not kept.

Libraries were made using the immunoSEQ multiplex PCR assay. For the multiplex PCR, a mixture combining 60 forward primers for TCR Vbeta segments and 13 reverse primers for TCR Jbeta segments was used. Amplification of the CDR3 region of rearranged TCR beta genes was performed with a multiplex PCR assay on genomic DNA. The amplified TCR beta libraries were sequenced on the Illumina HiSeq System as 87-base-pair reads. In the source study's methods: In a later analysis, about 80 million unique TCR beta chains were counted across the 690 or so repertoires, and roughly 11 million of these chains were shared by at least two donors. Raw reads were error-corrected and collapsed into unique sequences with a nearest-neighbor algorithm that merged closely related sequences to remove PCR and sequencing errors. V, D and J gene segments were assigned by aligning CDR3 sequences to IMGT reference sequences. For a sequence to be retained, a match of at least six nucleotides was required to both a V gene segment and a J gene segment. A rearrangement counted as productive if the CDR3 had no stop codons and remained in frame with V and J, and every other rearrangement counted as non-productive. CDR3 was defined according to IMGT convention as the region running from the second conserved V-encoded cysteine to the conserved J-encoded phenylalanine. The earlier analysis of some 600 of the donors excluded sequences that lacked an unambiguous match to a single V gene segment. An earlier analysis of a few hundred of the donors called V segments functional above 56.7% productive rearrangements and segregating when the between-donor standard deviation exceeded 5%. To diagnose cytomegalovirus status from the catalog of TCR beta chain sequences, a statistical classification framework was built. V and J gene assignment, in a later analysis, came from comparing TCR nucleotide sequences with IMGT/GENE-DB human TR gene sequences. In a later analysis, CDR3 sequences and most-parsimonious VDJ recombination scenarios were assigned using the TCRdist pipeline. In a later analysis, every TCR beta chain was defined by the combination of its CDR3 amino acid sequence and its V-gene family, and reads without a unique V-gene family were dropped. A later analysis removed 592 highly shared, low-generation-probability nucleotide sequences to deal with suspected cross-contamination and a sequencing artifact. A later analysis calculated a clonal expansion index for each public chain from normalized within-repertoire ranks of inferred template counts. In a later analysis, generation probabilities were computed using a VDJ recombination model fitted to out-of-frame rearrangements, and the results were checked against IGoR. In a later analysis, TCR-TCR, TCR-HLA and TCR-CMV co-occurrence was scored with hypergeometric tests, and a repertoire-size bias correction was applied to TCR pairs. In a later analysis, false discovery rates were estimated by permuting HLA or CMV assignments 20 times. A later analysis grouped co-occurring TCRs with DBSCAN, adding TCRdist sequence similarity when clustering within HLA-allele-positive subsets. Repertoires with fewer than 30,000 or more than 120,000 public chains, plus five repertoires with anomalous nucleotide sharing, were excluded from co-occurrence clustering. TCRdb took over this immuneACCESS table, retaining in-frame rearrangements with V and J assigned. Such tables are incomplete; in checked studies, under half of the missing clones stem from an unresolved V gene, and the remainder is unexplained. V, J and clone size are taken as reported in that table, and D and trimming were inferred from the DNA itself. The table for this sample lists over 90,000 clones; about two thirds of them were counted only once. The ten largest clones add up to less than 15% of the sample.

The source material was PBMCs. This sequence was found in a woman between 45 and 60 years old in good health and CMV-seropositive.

The CDR3 has the sequence CASTFRTGGTDTQYF. The bases read TGTGCCAGCACTTTCCGGACAGGGGGTACAGATACGCAGTATTTT. This receptor chain uses TRBV7-9 and TRBJ2-3, with 10 bases in between that match TRBD1. The CDR3 holds 15 amino acids from the cysteine to the phenylalanine. Only the CDR3 DNA is retained, 45 bases long and in frame from the first base. Trimming leaves V shorter by 7 bases and J shorter by 3 bases, with the junction holding 7 bases beyond the gene matches. For CDR1 and CDR2, the germline V gene (reference sequence) lists SEHNR and FQNEAQ. Reference TRBV7-9 and TRBJ2-3 proteins supply the regions before and after the CDR3; the full variable domain is: DTGVSQNPRHKITKRGQNVTFRCDPISEHNRLYWYRQTLGQGPEFLTYFQNEAQLEKSRLLSDRFSAERPKGSFSTLEIQRTEQGDSAMYLCASTFRTGGTDTQYFGPGTRLTVL.